The 19 T cell receptor beta chains below come from one sample, sequenced in a study of blood T cell repertoires in COVID-19. This table comes from immunoSEQ multiplex PCR, and its TCRdb copy is limited to in-frame clones, with some not included. The top ten hold 7% to 10% of the sample, which has fewer than 70,000 clones, around 85% seen once. Sequencing was performed on peripheral blood. These TCRs come from a woman in her 70s with active COVID-19.

This clone was recorded only once. The genes are TRBV28 and TRBJ1-3; D may be TRBD1 (5 bases). The CDR3 is made up of 16 amino acids. Germline V CDR1 and CDR2: MDHEN, SYDVKM. With 8 bases removed from V and 0 bases from J, the gap between germline ends came to 17 bases. The CDR3 loop reads CASGGANFLSGNTIYF. The CDR3 DNA reads TGTGCCAGCGGAGGGGCAAACTTCCTCTCTGGAAACACCATATATTTT.

V gene TRBV5-1 combines with J gene TRBJ2-1; perhaps TRBD2 as D (6 bases). V was shortened by 3 bases and J by 6 bases, with 19 bases between the two germline ends. This CDR3 contains 16 residues. Germline-derived CDR1 and CDR2 are SGHRS and YFSETQ. In DNA form, the CDR3 reads TGCGCCAGCAGCTCCACTAGCACCCTAAGGGGCAATGAGCAGTTCTTC. This encodes CASSSTSTLRGNEQFF.

The chain links TRBV19 to TRBJ2-1, with TRBD1 matching 8 bases. Germline-derived CDR1 and CDR2 are LNHDA and SQIVND (reference sequence). Unmatched junction bases numbered 4, after V lost 0 bases and J lost 3 bases. The CDR3 length is 16 residues. CDR3 nucleotides: TGTGCCAGTAGTATAGATGGCAGGGGGCACTACAATGAGCAGTTCTTC. Translated: CASSIDGRGHYNEQFF.

The count of this clone is one. The rearrangement uses TRBV5-1 and TRBJ2-1, with 8 bases fitting TRBD1. Germline lookup yields CDR1 SGHRS and CDR2 YFSETQ. V trimming: 2 bases; J trimming: 0 bases; junction bases outside the gene matches: 16. CDR3 length equals 20 residues. This CDR3 is CASSFPSGGIGGSSYNEQFF. The CDR3, as DNA: TGCGCCAGCAGCTTCCCCTCAGGGGGCATTGGGGGAAGCTCCTACAATGAGCAGTTCTTC.

The J gene is TRBJ2-2, the V gene TRBV6-5, with TRBD1 matching 10 bases. Germline V CDR1 and CDR2: MNHEY, SVGAGI. This CDR3 region has 16 residues. V shed 4 bases and J 3 bases; nucleotides not matched to a gene: 5. CDR3 residues: CASSLGTGVDTGELFF. CDR3 coding DNA: TGTGCCAGCAGTTTGGGGACAGGGGTTGACACCGGGGAGCTGTTTTTT.

V gene TRBV10-1 combines with J gene TRBJ2-5; 10 positions agree with TRBD1. In germline, CDR1 is WNHNN, CDR2 SYGVQD (reference sequence). The CDR3 is 15 residues long. V shed 4 bases and J 5 bases; nucleotides not matched to a gene: 7. The chain's CDR3 is CASSVSTGGWETQYF. The CDR3 DNA reads TGCGCCAGCAGTGTATCGACAGGGGGCTGGGAGACCCAGTACTTC.

The chain links TRBV3-1 (or the pseudogene TRBV3-2) to TRBJ2-5, with 9 bases fitting TRBD2. CDR3 size: 17 residues. Germline CDR1 LGHDT, CDR2 YNNKEL (reference sequence). Trimming took 0 bases from V and 0 from J; bases not matched to a gene: 5. The CDR3 loop is CASSQERLAEYQETQYF. The CDR3 DNA reads as TGTGCCAGCAGCCAAGAGCGACTAGCGGAGTACCAAGAGACCCAGTACTTC.

The chain has TRBV28 and TRBJ1-5; 7 bases map to TRBD1. V shed 5 bases and J 4 bases; nucleotides not matched to a gene: 14. Germline V CDR1 and CDR2: MDHEN, SYDVKM. The CDR3 runs 17 residues. CDR3 in DNA: TGTGCCAGCAGTACCCCACGAGGGGGCACGTCTAATCAGCCCCAGCATTTT. Translated: CASSTPRGGTSNQPQHF.

The CDR3 coding sequence is TGCAGCGCCGGGACTGGTTCCGAGCAGTACTTC. It is translated as CSAGTGSEQYF. The chain links TRBV29-1 to TRBJ2-7; a weak D match, TRBD2 (6 bases). This CDR3 comprises 11 residues. The germline V gene has CDR1 SQVTM and CDR2 ANQGSEA. Trimming shortened V by 7 bases and J by 6 bases, and 13 bases separated the two germline ends.

V is TRBV19 and J is TRBJ2-7, with D unclear. Germline loops: CDR1 LNHDA, CDR2 SQIVND (reference sequence). The ends were cut back, 2 bases at V and 7 bases at J, with 18 bases in the middle. The CDR3 consists of 15 residues. CDR3 region: CASSISWQANMEQYF. The CDR3 coding sequence is TGTGCCAGTAGTATATCCTGGCAGGCCAATATGGAGCAGTACTTC.

The V and J genes are TRBV28 and TRBJ1-3, with 7 bases fitting TRBD1. In germline, CDR1 is MDHEN, CDR2 SYDVKM. The J segment lost 0 bases and the V segment lost 4 bases, leaving 3 bases of the junction unmatched. The CDR3 has 15 amino acids. CDR3 sequence reads: CASSYRDSSGNTIYF. The CDR3 nucleotides read TGTGCCAGCAGTTATCGGGACAGCTCTGGAAACACCATATATTTT. Supplemented by reference TRBV28 and TRBJ1-3, the full variable domain reads DVKVTQSSRYLVKRTGEKVFLECVQDMDHENMFWYRQDPGLGLRLIYFSYDVKMKEKGDIPEGYSVSREKKERFSLILESASTNQTSMYLCASSYRDSSGNTIYFGEGSWLTVV.

This chain uses TRBV6-5 with TRBJ2-1; TRBD2 agrees at 8 bases. J was trimmed by 6 bases and V by 5 bases; bases with no gene match: 9. This CDR3 spans 15 amino acids. The V gene's germline CDR1 is MNHEY and CDR2 SVGAGI. CDR3 DNA: TGTGCCAGCAGTAGGGGAGCGGGAGCAGGCAATGAGCAGTTCTTC. This sequence encodes CASSRGAGAGNEQFF.

V gene TRBV9 combines with J gene TRBJ1-1; the D is unclear. Trimming took 0 bases from V and 1 from J, leaving 13 bases between them. The CDR3 sequence is 16 residues long. CDR1 is SGDLS and CDR2 is YYNGEE in the germline V gene. This CDR3 is CASSVGPQTRNTEAFF. The CDR3 nucleotides read TGTGCCAGCAGCGTAGGTCCGCAGACTCGGAACACTGAAGCTTTCTTT. The whole variable domain, remainder taken from reference TRBV9 and TRBJ1-1, is DSGVTQTPKHLITATGQRVTLRCSPRSGDLSVYWYQQSLDQGLQFLIQYYNGEERAKGNILERFSAQQFPDLHSELNLSSLELGDSALYFCASSVGPQTRNTEAFFGQGTRLTVV.

This chain uses TRBV9 with TRBJ2-1; 7 nucleotides agree with TRBD2. Unmatched junction bases numbered 1, after V lost 3 bases and J lost 1 base. Germline values: CDR1 SGDLS, CDR2 YYNGEE. The length of the CDR3 is 14 residues. The CDR3: CASSGLASYNEQFF. DNA for the CDR3: TGTGCCAGCAGCGGACTAGCATCCTACAATGAGCAGTTCTTC.

This rearrangement joins TRBV3-1 (or the pseudogene TRBV3-2) to TRBJ2-3; no definite D call. Germline loops: CDR1 LGHDT, CDR2 YNNKEL (reference sequence). V dropped 0 bases and J dropped 2 bases, with 6 bases sitting between them. The CDR3 length is 14 residues. The CDR3 is CASSQDVYTDTQYF. CDR3 DNA: TGTGCCAGCAGCCAAGATGTCTACACAGATACGCAGTATTTT.

The gene calls are TRBV20-1 and TRBJ2-3, with D maybe TRBD2 (6 bases). The CDR3 extends over 16 amino acids. V gave up 3 bases and J gave up 2 bases, with 18 bases separating them. Looked up from germline, CDR1 is DFQATT and CDR2 is SNEGSKA (reference sequence). In DNA form, the CDR3 reads TGCAGTGCTAGTCCGCCGCGGGGCGAGATCACAGATACGCAGTATTTT. It is translated as CSASPPRGEITDTQYF.

The V call is TRBV5-1, the J call TRBJ2-7; D unclear. Looked up from germline, CDR1 is SGHRS and CDR2 is YFSETQ. The CDR3 runs 15 residues. Trimming took off 0 bases at V and 2 bases at J, with 12 bases between the two ends. CDR3 region: CASSLEPSLAYEQYF. The DNA of the CDR3 is TGCGCCAGCAGCTTGGAGCCTAGTCTGGCCTACGAGCAGTACTTC.

The gene calls are TRBV6-5 and TRBJ2-7; tentative D call: TRBD2 (5 bases). The CDR3 has 15 amino acids. The V gene's germline CDR1 is MNHEY and CDR2 SVGAGI. Between the trimmed V and J ends, which lost 3 bases and 0 bases, there was a span of 12 bases. CDR3 sequence (DNA): TGTGCCAGCAGTTATAATTCGGGATACTCCTACGAGCAGTACTTC. It specifies CASSYNSGYSYEQYF.

The chain couples TRBV5-1 to TRBJ2-7, with D possibly being TRBD1 (6 bases). Trimming removed 3 bases from V and 1 base from J, with 11 bases in between. Germline V gene lookup returns CDR1 SGHRS and CDR2 YFSETQ. The CDR3 contains 14 residues. This CDR3 reads CASSSKQGSYEQYF. CDR3 DNA: TGCGCCAGCAGCTCTAAACAGGGTTCCTACGAGCAGTACTTC. Based on the CDR3 plus reference TRBV5-1 and TRBJ2-7, the full variable domain is KAGVTQTPRYLIKTRGQQVTLSCSPISGHRSVSWYQQTPGQGLQFLFEYFSETQRNKGNFPGRFSGRQFSNSRSEMNVSTLELGDSALYLCASSSKQGSYEQYFGPGTRLTVT.